Following are 30 T cell receptor beta chains from one sample sequenced in a study of blood T cells in healthy people across ages (dated by TCRdb to between 2015 and 2017). Libraries were built with 5' RACE. The data were produced on an Illumina HiSeq 2500. A second PCR of about 6 to 12 cycles was run with a J-beta primer mix and a sample-barcoded 5' primer. TCRdb ran its own pipeline on the public reads, namely fastp trimming at Q25 and MiXCR clone calling, and kept in-frame beta chains. For every CDR3 protein sequence, its rows merge into one entry that carries the most common genes and DNA. This sample lists about 730,000 distinct CDR3 sequences; more than 40% were detected once. Of the sample, 20% to 25% falls within the top ten clones. The sequenced material came from blood. These receptors were obtained from a woman in her sixties or seventies in good health.

This clonotype was seen a handful of times. The CDR3 protein is CSAREGTDTQYF. The CDR3 DNA sequence: TGCAGTGCTAGAGAGGGGACAGATACGCAGTATTTT. The rearrangement links TRBV20-1 to TRBJ2-3; D gene uncertain. V lost 0 bases and J 3 bases, leaving 4 bases between the germline ends. From germline, CDR1 is DFQATT and CDR2 SNEGSKA (reference sequence). This CDR3 spans 12 amino acids.

This chain joins TRBV5-1 and TRBJ2-1; D unresolved. Germline CDR1 and CDR2: SGHRS and YFSETQ. The V gene lost 5 bases and the J gene lost 9 bases, with 15 bases spanning the gap. This CDR3 comprises 13 residues. CDR3 in DNA: TGCGCCAGCAGTCCGGCCCCAACGGGTGAGCAGTTCTTC. Protein product: CASSPAPTGEQFF.

The chain uses TRBV5-1 and TRBJ2-6; TRBD1 aligns across 9 bases. Germline V CDR1 and CDR2: SGHRS, YFSETQ. This CDR3 has 18 amino acids. The V gene end was trimmed by 3 bases and the J gene end by 4 bases; junction bases not matched to a gene: 11. CDR3: CASSSRTGEVSGANVLTF. In DNA, the CDR3 is TGCGCCAGCAGCTCCCGGACAGGGGAGGTTTCAGGGGCCAACGTCCTGACTTTC.

The chain employs TRBV9 and TRBJ2-3; D may match TRBD1 or TRBD2 (5 bases each). CDR3 length equals 13 residues. V dropped 3 bases and J dropped 5 bases, with 10 bases sitting between them. Germline loops: CDR1 SGDLS, CDR2 YYNGEE. The CDR3 here is CASSGGVEDTQYF. The CDR3 bases are TGTGCCAGCAGCGGAGGGGTAGAAGATACGCAGTATTTT.

This clonotype was found many times. This sequence joins TRBV3-1 and TRBJ2-1; 7 positions agree with TRBD2. This CDR3 spans 14 amino acids. Losses at the gene ends were 4 bases for V and 7 bases for J; bases not matched to a gene: 7. Germline CDR1 reads LGHDT; CDR2 reads YNNKEL (reference sequence). The CDR3 region has the DNA TGTGCCAGCAGCCCCGGGGGGAGAAGAAATGAGCAGTTCTTC. Translated: CASSPGGRRNEQFF.

This clonotype was counted only a few times. J is TRBJ1-2 and V is TRBV6-6; D uncertain. V was pared by 0 bases and J by 4 bases, with 15 bases between. The germline V gene has CDR1 MNHNY and CDR2 SVGAGI (reference sequence). The CDR3 sequence is 16 residues long. CDR3 sequence reads: CASSYSSGELGYGYTF. The CDR3 nucleotides are TGTGCCAGCAGTTACTCGTCCGGGGAATTGGGCTATGGCTACACCTTC.

The rearrangement uses TRBV28 and TRBJ2-3; 9 bases are a match to TRBD2. This CDR3 is 15 amino acids long. Trimming removed 6 bases from V and 2 bases from J; junction bases left unmatched: 6. CDR1 is MDHEN and CDR2 is SYDVKM in the germline V gene. The CDR3 nucleotides are TGTGCCAGCAGCGCCGGGACTAGCTTCACAGATACGCAGTATTTT. Its protein product is CASSAGTSFTDTQYF.

This clonotype was picked up a small number of times. This rearrangement joins TRBV20-1 to TRBJ2-1; TRBD1 agrees at 9 bases. Germline V gene data show CDR1 as DFQATT and CDR2 as SNEGSKA (reference sequence). CDR3 length: 12 residues. The ends lost 1 base at V and 14 bases at J; junction bases unmatched: 6. CDR3: CSARVVRTGEFF. The DNA of the CDR3 is TGCAGTGCTAGAGTGGTACGGACAGGGGAGTTCTTC.

The chain employs TRBV27 and TRBJ2-3, with D possibly TRBD2 on 6 matching bases. V lost 5 bases and J 5 bases, leaving 14 bases between the germline ends. The CDR3 has 14 amino acids. Germline CDR1 and CDR2: MNHEY and SMNVEV (reference sequence). CDR3 amino acids: CASSPTRLVDTQYF. CDR3 DNA sequence: TGTGCCAGCAGTCCAACCCGACTAGTAGATACGCAGTATTTT.

This clonotype was detected a few times. This chain connects TRBV6-2 or TRBV6-3 to TRBJ2-1; tentative D call: TRBD1 (5 bases). The V gene's germline CDR1 is MNHEY and CDR2 SVGEGT. V was trimmed by 6 bases and J by 2 bases, leaving 17 bases between them. This CDR3 comprises 16 residues. CDR3 residues: CASSPPGIGPYNEQFF. The CDR3 region has the DNA TGTGCCAGCAGCCCCCCAGGGATCGGGCCCTACAATGAGCAGTTCTTC.

This clonotype occurred a few times. The V gene is TRBV4-2, the J gene TRBJ1-5; tentative D call: TRBD1 (5 bases). V was trimmed by 4 bases and J by 8 bases, leaving 15 bases between them. The CDR3 extends over 14 amino acids. The germline V gene has CDR1 LGHNA and CDR2 YNFKEQ. DNA of the CDR3: TGTGCCAGCAGCCCAGGGTCCCCTATAGAGCCCCAGCATTTT. It translates to CASSPGSPIEPQHF.

The V and J genes are TRBV29-1 and TRBJ1-1; the D is unclear. Deletions cut 2 bases from V and 4 bases from J, with 11 bases between. Germline V gives CDR1 SQVTM, CDR2 ANQGSEA. This CDR3 spans 13 amino acids. The CDR3 DNA follows: TGCAGCGTTGAATCGAGGGCCGGCACTGAAGCTTTCTTT. Translating gives CSVESRAGTEAFF.

A word on this clonotype: A much larger clone differs from this one at a single base, so this may be a read error. This sequence joins TRBV5-1 and TRBJ2-7; D remains unclear. Germline V gives CDR1 SGHRS, CDR2 YFSETQ. V was pared by 2 bases and J by 4 bases, with 13 bases between. The CDR3 consists of 14 residues. CDR3 nucleotides: TGCGCCAGCAGCTTTTTCAGGAACAATTACGAGCAGTACTTC. Protein sequence: CASSFFRNNYEQYF.

This clonotype was found many times. The genes are TRBV7-2 and TRBJ2-7; TRBD2 matches at 10 bases. V lost 6 bases and J lost 2; bases outside the gene matches: 7. Germline CDR1 SGHTA, CDR2 FQGNSA. The CDR3 sequence is 15 residues long. The CDR3 protein is CASRPTSGATYEQYF. The CDR3 DNA reads TGTGCCAGCAGACCTACTAGCGGGGCCACCTACGAGCAGTACTTC.

The rearrangement links TRBV30 to TRBJ2-5; D remains ambiguous. This CDR3 region has 12 residues. The germline V gene encodes CDR1 GTSNPN and CDR2 SVGIG (reference sequence). V gave up 0 bases and J gave up 2 bases, with 4 bases separating them. The chain's CDR3 is CAWSVTQETQYF. For the CDR3, the DNA is TGTGCCTGGAGTGTGACTCAAGAGACCCAGTACTTC.

The CDR3 here is CATSRGQGAYNEQFF. CDR3 in DNA: TGTGCCACCAGCAGAGGGCAGGGGGCCTACAATGAGCAGTTCTTC. The chain carries TRBV15 and TRBJ2-1, with 7 bases that match TRBD1. J gave up 2 bases and V 1 base, and 2 bases lay outside the gene matches. Germline V gene sequence: CDR1 LNHNV, CDR2 YYDKDF (reference sequence). This CDR3 has 15 amino acids. Using reference TRBV15 and TRBJ2-1 for the parts outside the CDR3, the full variable domain is DAMVIQNPRYQVTQFGKPVTLSCSQTLNHNVMYWYQQKSSQAPKLLFHYYDKDFNNEADTPDNFQSRRPNTSFCFLDIRSPGLGDTAMYLCATSRGQGAYNEQFFGPGTRLTVL.

This clonotype was counted ten times or more. As DNA, the CDR3 is TGTGCCAGCAGTTTAAGGGGCGGCGAGACCCAGTACTTC. Residues: CASSLRGGETQYF. V is TRBV27 and J is TRBJ2-5, with D maybe TRBD1 (5 bases). The CDR3 is 13 amino acids. Germline V CDR1 and CDR2: MNHEY, SMNVEV (reference sequence). Trimming stripped 2 bases from V and 5 bases from J, with 9 bases between.

This clonotype was seen a handful of times. The chain recombines TRBV30 with TRBJ1-1; 9 positions agree with TRBD1. This CDR3 comprises 12 residues. With V trimmed by 6 bases and J by 3 bases, 2 bases remained unmatched. CDR1 GTSNPN and CDR2 SVGIG come from the germline V gene (reference sequence). The DNA of the CDR3 is TGTGCCTGCCGACAGGGGGACACTGAAGCTTTCTTT. The encoded protein is CACRQGDTEAFF.

This clonotype was seen a few times. The chain combines TRBV9 with TRBJ2-6, with TRBD1 identical over 7 bases. Germline values: CDR1 SGDLS, CDR2 YYNGEE. The trim removed 5 bases at V and 0 bases at J, leaving 5 bases unmatched. CDR3 size: 16 residues. The CDR3 region has the DNA TGTGCCAGCAGAGACAGGGCCCGCTCTGGGGCCAACGTCCTGACTTTC. Protein sequence: CASRDRARSGANVLTF. Full variable domain (remainder filled in from reference TRBV9 and TRBJ2-6): DSGVTQTPKHLITATGQRVTLRCSPRSGDLSVYWYQQSLDQGLQFLIQYYNGEERAKGNILERFSAQQFPDLHSELNLSSLELGDSALYFCASRDRARSGANVLTFGAGSRLTVL.

The chain uses TRBV13 and TRBJ1-2; D is unresolved. Trimming took 3 bases from V and 4 from J, leaving 9 bases between them. From germline, CDR1 is PRHDT and CDR2 FYEKMQ (reference sequence). The CDR3 spans 13 residues. CDR3 amino acids: CASSLGNSYGYTF. The CDR3 nucleotides read TGTGCCAGCAGCTTGGGGAATAGCTATGGCTACACCTTC.

The chain employs TRBV18 and TRBJ2-1; TRBD1 agrees at 7 bases. The CDR3 sequence is 16 residues long. V gave up 5 bases and J gave up 1 base; unmatched junction bases: 8. The germline V gene encodes CDR1 KGHSH and CDR2 LQKENI. CDR3: CASSTTGARSYNEQFF. The CDR3 coding sequence is TGTGCCAGCTCAACCACAGGGGCCCGATCCTACAATGAGCAGTTCTTC.

CDR3 in amino acids: CASSLVSASGSPYEQYF. CDR3 in DNA: TGTGCCAGCAGCTTAGTATCAGCTAGCGGGAGCCCCTACGAGCAGTACTTC. The V gene is TRBV7-2, the J gene TRBJ2-7; 10 bases match TRBD2. Looked up from germline, CDR1 is SGHTA and CDR2 is FQGNSA. The CDR3 has 17 amino acids. With V trimmed by 1 base and J by 2 bases, 8 bases remained unmatched. Supplemented by reference TRBV7-2 and TRBJ2-7, the full variable domain reads GAGVSQSPSNKVTEKGKDVELRCDPISGHTALYWYRQSLGQGLEFLIYFQGNSAPDKSGLPSDRFSAERTGGSVSTLTIQRTQQEDSAVYLCASSLVSASGSPYEQYFGPGTRLTVT.

The V gene is TRBV21-1, the J gene TRBJ2-7; the table's D call of TRBD1 was not tested on the DNA. TRBV21-1 is shown as a pseudogene. The CDR3 totals 22 residues. CDR3 in DNA: TGTGCCAGCAGCAAAGATTTGGGACAGGGCGAAAACCGGATTAGTACAGCCTACGAGCAGTACTTC. This sequence encodes CASSKDLGQGENRISTAYEQYF.

This clonotype was recorded a few times. J is TRBJ2-5 and V is TRBV11-1; 14 bases map to TRBD2. The germline gives CDR1 SGHAT, CDR2 FQDESV (reference sequence). The CDR3 loop spans 19 amino acids. The ends lost 5 bases at V and 5 bases at J; junction bases unmatched: 16. The CDR3 sequence: CASSTDRPGLAGVGETQYF. CDR3 bases: TGTGCCAGCAGCACGGACAGACCGGGACTAGCGGGAGTGGGTGAGACCCAGTACTTC.

The chain links TRBV6-5 to TRBJ1-1, with D hard to call. This CDR3 has 14 residues. Trimming shortened V by 8 bases and J by 3 bases, and 16 bases separated the two germline ends. The germline V gene has CDR1 MNHEY and CDR2 SVGAGI. In nucleotides, the CDR3 is TGTGCCAGCTCCCGCGTGGGTGGCGACACTGAAGCTTTCTTT. It is translated as CASSRVGGDTEAFF.

This clonotype was found a few times. The chain employs TRBV12-3 or TRBV12-4 and TRBJ2-7; 7 nucleotides match TRBD2. The CDR3 loop spans 14 amino acids. After removal of 7 bases from V and 5 bases from J, the junction contained 11 bases not matched to a gene. CDR3 amino acids: CASTLGLVGHEQYF. The CDR3 coding sequence is TGTGCCAGCACCCTCGGACTAGTTGGCCACGAGCAGTACTTC.

The chain combines TRBV11-2 with TRBJ2-3; D is unresolved. CDR3 length: 11 residues. Germline V gives CDR1 SGHAT, CDR2 FQNNGV. V was cut by 8 bases and J by 5 bases, with 8 bases left in between. CDR3 DNA: TGTGCCAGCCCCGTGGGAGATACGCAGTATTTT. This gives the protein CASPVGDTQYF.

The chain couples TRBV27 to TRBJ1-5; a weak D match, TRBD1 (5 bases). V lost 4 bases to trimming and J lost 0 bases, with 19 bases between them. CDR3 size: 18 residues. The V gene's germline CDR1 is MNHEY and CDR2 SMNVEV (reference sequence). The CDR3 spells CASSSRLQVAYSNQPQHF. CDR3 nucleotides: TGTGCCAGCAGTTCACGCTTACAGGTCGCTTATAGCAATCAGCCCCAGCATTTT.

The chain recombines TRBV4-2 with TRBJ1-2; unclear D gene. This CDR3 spans 12 amino acids. With 8 bases removed from V and 4 bases from J, the gap between germline ends came to 11 bases. Per the germline V gene, CDR1 is LGHNA and CDR2 is YNFKEQ. The CDR3 is CASGNNLYGYTF. The CDR3 DNA reads TGTGCCAGCGGGAATAATCTCTATGGCTACACCTTC.

CDR3 DNA: TGCAGTGCTAGAGACAGCTCTGGGGCCAACGTCCTGACTTTC. Protein: CSARDSSGANVLTF. The chain recombines TRBV20-1 with TRBJ2-6, with D unresolved. V lost 0 bases and J 0 bases, leaving 3 bases between the germline ends. CDR3 length: 14 residues. Germline lookup yields CDR1 DFQATT and CDR2 SNEGSKA (reference sequence).